In this sample, the clone carrying this TCR beta chain turned up many times. V was pared by 5 bases and J by 0 bases, with 13 bases between. CDR3 length: 15 residues. CDR1 is DFQATT, CDR2 SNEGSKA, per germline (reference sequence). Alongside a J-beta primer mix, a sample-barcoded 5' primer served in a second PCR lasting roughly 7 to 11 cycles. One entry per CDR3 protein, called by TCRdb with MiXCR from the 5' RACE reads. The table lists fewer than 2 million distinct CDR3 sequences, 39% of them singletons. The sample is drawn from a study of blood T cells in healthy people across ages. This chain links TRBV20-1 with TRBJ1-4; D remains unclear. Sample: blood. The receptor's source is a human donor in good health. CDR3: CSAVAGGATNEKLFF. Here the CDR3 DNA reads TGCAGTGCTGTTGCGGGCGGTGCAACTAATGAAAAACTGTTTTTT.